Here is one T cell receptor beta chain with its context. The germline V gene encodes CDR1 MNHEY and CDR2 SVGAGI. Germline trimming cut 5 bases from V and 7 bases from J; bases unmatched to any gene: 11. The CDR3 contains 15 residues. The data derive from a study of control samples from healthy donors and cancer patients. Repertoires were generated with immunoSEQ multiplex PCR, while TCRdb's copy carries only in-frame clones and drops some. The table records approximately 170,000 clones, about nine tenths of them present only once. V and J are TRBV6-5 and TRBJ1-1; 9 bases line up with TRBD1. The TCR originated in a woman aged 25-40 years in good health. The sequenced material came from blood. The chain's CDR3 is CASSTPNSGQGEAFF. The DNA of the CDR3 is TGTGCCAGCAGTACTCCTAACTCGGGACAGGGTGAAGCTTTCTTT.